These 10 T cell receptor beta chains were sequenced from one sample in a study of T cell repertoires in cytomegalovirus infection. TCRdb passed the reads through MiXCR, listing each CDR3 protein once. The sample includes about 920,000 distinct CDR3 sequences, roughly a third of them seen just once. Their antigens are not known. Sequencing was performed on cultured CD8+ T cells from PBMCs, taken from culture after CMV antigen stimulation. The receptor set was obtained from a human donor in good health (CMV status not recorded). Some clones in this sample may be carry-over from other donors' samples.

This clonotype showed up many times. The chain is built from TRBV7-2 and TRBJ2-1; 13 positions agree with TRBD2. The CDR3 spans 20 residues. In germline, CDR1 is SGHTA, CDR2 FQGNSA. V lost 2 bases and J lost 3; bases outside the gene matches: 13. The CDR3 nucleotides read TGTGCCAGCAGCTTACTCCCAACTAGCGGGGGGGCCGAAGGCTACAATGAGCAGTTCTTC. Protein product: CASSLLPTSGGAEGYNEQFF.

The chain links TRBV7-6 to TRBJ2-1; 11 bases agree with TRBD2. CDR1 is SGHVS and CDR2 is FNYEAQ in the germline V gene. This CDR3 region has 19 residues. Trimming took 4 bases from V and 3 from J; bases not matched to a gene: 14. In DNA, the CDR3 is TGTGCCAGCAGCTCCCCCCCTTTCCTAGCGGGGGGCAACTACAATGAGCAGTTCTTC. This codes for CASSSPPFLAGGNYNEQFF.

This clonotype turned up a few times. The rearrangement links TRBV7-9 to TRBJ2-5; D remains unclear. Germline CDR1 is SEHNR and CDR2 is FQNEAQ (reference sequence). The CDR3 consists of 13 residues. V lost 5 bases and J 3 bases, leaving 10 bases between the germline ends. Here the CDR3 reads CASSRLMEETQYF. CDR3 DNA sequence: TGTGCCAGCAGCCGGCTCATGGAAGAGACCCAGTACTTC.

The chain is built from TRBV4-3 and TRBJ2-1; a weak D match, TRBD2 (6 bases). The CDR3 has 15 amino acids. Trimming left V 0 bases short and J 7 bases short, with 13 bases between. Germline V gene lookup returns CDR1 LGHNA and CDR2 YSLEER. The CDR3 nucleotides are TGCGCCAGCAGCCAAGATCGTGGGGAGGTGAATGAGCAGTTCTTC. Translating it yields CASSQDRGEVNEQFF.

At least ten counts were recorded for this clonotype. The chain joins TRBV7-2 to TRBJ1-5, with D unresolved. Per the germline V gene, CDR1 is SGHTA and CDR2 is FQGNSA. Trimming took 1 base from V and 5 from J, leaving 12 bases between them. The CDR3 has 15 amino acids. The CDR3 sequence: CASSLVVGGDQPQHF. The DNA for the CDR3 is TGTGCCAGCAGCTTAGTTGTAGGCGGGGATCAGCCCCAGCATTTT.

The rearrangement uses TRBV3-1 and TRBJ2-2; 7 bases line up with TRBD1. The CDR3 is 16 residues long. Germline V lookup: CDR1 LGHDT, CDR2 YNNKEL (reference sequence). V was pared by 3 bases and J by 0 bases, with 4 bases of the junction left unmatched. The CDR3 nucleotides are TGTGCCAGCAGCCACATTGACAGGGCGAACACCGGGGAGCTGTTTTTT. It codes for CASSHIDRANTGELFF.

This clonotype has more than one count but fewer than ten. This chain joins TRBV9 and TRBJ2-2; D is possibly TRBD1 or TRBD2 (5 bases each). The V gene's germline CDR1 is SGDLS and CDR2 YYNGEE. The V and J ends lost 0 bases and 5 bases respectively, with 11 bases between them. CDR3 length: 15 residues. The CDR3 DNA sequence: TGTGCCAGCAGCGTAGGACGGGGACGGACCGGGGAGCTGTTTTTT. Protein sequence: CASSVGRGRTGELFF.

As concerns this clonotype: The germline gene is not matched at one end of the junction; a read error may be the cause. This rearrangement joins TRBV20-1 to TRBJ1-2; 8 nucleotides line up with TRBD1. Germline lookup yields CDR1 DFQATT and CDR2 SNEGSKA (reference sequence). CDR3 size: 13 residues. The CDR3 coding sequence is TGCAGTGCTAGAGATCCCGAACGACAGGGGACCGTCTTC. Residues: CSARDPERQGTVF.

This rearrangement joins TRBV7-2 to TRBJ2-1; D ambiguous. Germline loops: CDR1 SGHTA, CDR2 FQGNSA. V shed 5 bases and J shed 0 bases, with 11 bases lying between them. The CDR3 runs to 15 residues. The CDR3: CASSPDWFSYNEQFF. The CDR3 DNA is TGTGCCAGCAGCCCTGACTGGTTCTCCTACAATGAGCAGTTCTTC.

This clonotype was recorded many times. This chain links TRBV7-3 with TRBJ1-2, with 8 bases lining up with TRBD1. V gave up 2 bases and J gave up 9 bases; unmatched junction bases: 8. From germline, CDR1 is SGHTA and CDR2 FQGTGA. This CDR3 has 14 amino acids. CDR3 sequence: CASSLDSGTGRYTF. CDR3 in DNA: TGTGCCAGCAGCTTAGACTCCGGGACAGGTCGCTACACCTTC.